Presented here are 31 T cell receptor beta chains from one specimen sequenced in a study of cytomegalovirus exposure and HLA in healthy donors. Sequencing was performed with immunoSEQ multiplex PCR; in TCRdb, only in-frame clones are kept and a portion is missing. The table shows 98,000 or so clones, with around 95% occurring only once. Sequencing input: PBMCs. The receptor source for this set is a woman between 18 and 29 years old in good health and CMV-seronegative.

The V and J genes are TRBV25-1 and TRBJ2-3, with TRBD1 identical over 9 bases. Germline values: CDR1 MGHDK, CDR2 SYGVNS. This CDR3 is 14 amino acids long. Germline trimming cut 6 bases from V and 1 base from J; bases unmatched to any gene: 2. The CDR3 sequence: CASSRDRGTDTQYF. The CDR3, as DNA: TGTGCCAGCAGCCGGGACAGGGGCACAGATACGCAGTATTTT.

The gene calls are TRBV11-3 and TRBJ1-4, with TRBD1 as a possible D gene (6 bases). This CDR3 contains 17 residues. V lost 0 bases and J lost 0, with 11 bases in between. Germline CDR1 SGHNT, CDR2 YENEEA. CDR3 residues: CASSLDGGYATNEKLFF. The CDR3 nucleotides read TGTGCCAGCAGCTTAGATGGGGGCTACGCAACTAATGAAAAACTGTTTTTT.

This CDR3 reads CASSQESSGSTYEQYF. DNA for the CDR3: TGTGCCAGCAGCCAAGAGTCGTCCGGGAGCACCTACGAGCAGTACTTC. The rearrangement joins TRBV4-2 to TRBJ2-7; TRBD2 is a possible D gene (6 bases). Germline CDR1 and CDR2: LGHNA and YNFKEQ. Trimming took off 0 bases at V and 2 bases at J, with 14 bases between the two ends. The CDR3 runs to 16 residues.

This clone was observed once. The chain recombines TRBV7-2 with TRBJ1-4; D is perhaps TRBD1 (6 bases). The germline V gene encodes CDR1 SGHTA and CDR2 FQGNSA. V shed 5 bases and J shed 7 bases, with 14 bases lying between them. This CDR3 region has 14 residues. The CDR3 DNA sequence: TGTGCCAGCAGCCCCGACAGGAACAGTGAAAAACTGTTTTTT. As protein: CASSPDRNSEKLFF. Full variable domain (rest looked up from reference TRBV7-2 and TRBJ1-4): GAGVSQSPSNKVTEKGKDVELRCDPISGHTALYWYRQSLGQGLEFLIYFQGNSAPDKSGLPSDRFSAERTGGSVSTLTIQRTQQEDSAVYLCASSPDRNSEKLFFGSGTQLSVL.

V and J are TRBV7-8 and TRBJ1-1; TRBD1 matches 7 bases. The V gene end was trimmed by 4 bases and the J gene end by 11 bases; junction bases not matched to a gene: 4. This CDR3 is built from 11 residues. The germline V gene has CDR1 SGHVS and CDR2 FQNEAQ. The DNA for the CDR3 is TGTGCCAGCAGCTCTGACAGGGTCGCTTTCTTT. Translating gives CASSSDRVAFF. The full variable domain, rest sourced from reference TRBV7-8 and TRBJ1-1, is GAGVSQSPRYKVAKRGQDVALRCDPISGHVSLFWYQQALGQGPEFLTYFQNEAQLDKSGLPSDRFFAERPEGSVSTLKIQRTQQEDSAVYLCASSSDRVAFFGQGTRLTVV.

This rearrangement joins TRBV18 to TRBJ1-2; D possibly corresponds to TRBD1 (5 bases). The CDR3 extends over 16 amino acids. The germline V gene has CDR1 KGHSH and CDR2 LQKENI. The V end lost 4 bases, the J end lost 0 bases, and 15 bases lay between the germline ends. CDR3 region: CASSQQPTAPNYGYTF. The CDR3 DNA reads as TGTGCCAGCTCACAGCAACCGACAGCGCCTAACTATGGCTACACCTTC.

The chain is built from TRBV5-1 and TRBJ2-1, with TRBD2 as a possible D gene (6 bases). Germline V gene sequence: CDR1 SGHRS, CDR2 YFSETQ. Deletions cut 3 bases from V and 6 bases from J, with 10 bases between. CDR3 length: 13 amino acids. The CDR3 region is CASSSRTTNEQFF. In nucleotides, the CDR3 is TGCGCCAGCAGCTCCCGGACTACCAATGAGCAGTTCTTC. Full variable domain (rest looked up from reference TRBV5-1 and TRBJ2-1): KAGVTQTPRYLIKTRGQQVTLSCSPISGHRSVSWYQQTPGQGLQFLFEYFSETQRNKGNFPGRFSGRQFSNSRSEMNVSTLELGDSALYLCASSSRTTNEQFFGPGTRLTVL.

The count of this clone is one. The chain employs TRBV19 and TRBJ2-7; 8 bases are a match to TRBD1. Germline V gene data show CDR1 as LNHDA and CDR2 as SQIVND (reference sequence). This CDR3 spans 13 amino acids. V shed 6 bases and J 0 bases; nucleotides not matched to a gene: 1. The CDR3, as DNA: TGTGCCAGTAGCAGGGGGCACTCCTACGAGCAGTACTTC. This codes for CASSRGHSYEQYF.

The chain's CDR3 is CTSSQERGEYREETQYF. The CDR3 coding sequence is TGCACCAGCAGCCAAGAACGTGGGGAGTATAGGGAAGAGACCCAGTACTTC. The chain carries TRBV1 and TRBJ2-5; TRBD2 is the table's D call, not checked against the DNA. TRBV1 is a pseudogene. The CDR3 is 17 amino acids.

The rearrangement links TRBV6-5 to TRBJ2-3; weak D call: TRBD1 (5 bases). V lost 6 bases and J 6 bases, leaving 13 bases between the germline ends. Germline loops: CDR1 MNHEY, CDR2 SVGAGI. The length of the CDR3 is 13 residues. The CDR3 DNA is TGTGCCAGCAGCCAGACAGTTACCGATACGCAGTATTTT. This codes for CASSQTVTDTQYF.

The chain has TRBV7-9 and TRBJ1-6; 10 nucleotides line up with TRBD1. Trimming took 4 bases from V and 9 from J; bases not matched to a gene: 6. Germline CDR1 and CDR2: SEHNR and FQNEAQ (reference sequence). This CDR3 spans 15 amino acids. The CDR3: CASSSLTGGTSPLHF. Written as DNA, the CDR3 is TGTGCCAGCAGCTCACTGACAGGGGGCACTTCACCCCTCCACTTT.

There are a few counts of this clone. This chain uses TRBV28 with TRBJ1-6, with 7 bases matching TRBD1. Looked up from germline, CDR1 is MDHEN and CDR2 is SYDVKM. This CDR3 is built from 16 residues. Trimming took 5 bases from V and 0 from J; bases not matched to a gene: 4. The chain's CDR3 is CASSTPGGSYNSPLHF. In nucleotides, the CDR3 is TGTGCCAGCAGTACTCCAGGGGGCTCCTATAATTCACCCCTCCACTTT. Based on the CDR3 plus reference TRBV28 and TRBJ1-6, the full variable domain is DVKVTQSSRYLVKRTGEKVFLECVQDMDHENMFWYRQDPGLGLRLIYFSYDVKMKEKGDIPEGYSVSREKKERFSLILESASTNQTSMYLCASSTPGGSYNSPLHFGNGTRLTVT.

This chain uses TRBV5-1 with TRBJ2-2, with 12 bases identical to TRBD2. CDR3 length: 17 residues. Trimming took 2 bases from V and 0 from J; bases not matched to a gene: 2. Germline loops: CDR1 SGHRS, CDR2 YFSETQ. CDR3 nucleotides: TGCGCCAGCAGCTTCCTAGCGGGGGGGCCGAACACCGGGGAGCTGTTTTTT. Amino acids: CASSFLAGGPNTGELFF.

The genes are TRBV18 and TRBJ1-1; TRBD1 might be the D (6 bases). The CDR3 is 15 residues long. V lost 3 bases to trimming and J lost 3 bases, with 14 bases between them. Per germline, CDR1 KGHSH and CDR2 LQKENI. CDR3: CASSPRGAGDTEAFF. CDR3 in DNA: TGTGCCAGCTCACCTAGGGGGGCGGGGGACACTGAAGCTTTCTTT.

The CDR3 DNA follows: TGTGCCATCAGTGAGACCGACAGGGAGTCCGACTATGGCTACACCTTC. Translated, it gives CAISETDRESDYGYTF. The chain links TRBV10-3 to TRBJ1-2; 7 nucleotides match TRBD1. With 2 bases clipped from V and 3 bases from J, the junction kept 9 bases outside the gene matches. This CDR3 comprises 16 residues. Germline CDR1 and CDR2: ENHRY and SYGVKD.

The chain carries TRBV6-1 and TRBJ1-6, with D uncertain. Germline V CDR1 and CDR2: MNHNS, SASEGT. V lost 7 bases and J 8 bases, leaving 12 bases between the germline ends. CDR3 length: 13 residues. CDR3 region: CASTALADSPLHF. CDR3 DNA sequence: TGTGCCAGCACGGCATTGGCGGATTCACCCCTCCACTTT.

V is TRBV30 and J is TRBJ1-6; 11 bases are a match to TRBD1. V shed 4 bases, J shed 7 bases, and the junction held 6 bases outside the gene matches. Germline-derived CDR1 and CDR2 are GTSNPN and SVGIG (reference sequence). The CDR3 has 15 residues. The CDR3 bases are TGTGCCTGGAATACCGGGACAGGGGGGAATTCACCCCTCCACTTT. Translating it yields CAWNTGTGGNSPLHF.

The chain links TRBV7-8 to TRBJ1-2; tentative D call: TRBD1 (6 bases). V lost 3 bases and J lost 4, with 9 bases in between. The CDR3 has 13 residues. The germline gives CDR1 SGHVS, CDR2 FQNEAQ. CDR3 protein: CASSFPQGYGYTF. The CDR3 DNA is TGTGCCAGCAGCTTCCCACAGGGCTATGGCTACACCTTC.

This chain uses TRBV28 with TRBJ2-1, with 7 bases matching TRBD1. Losses at the gene ends were 5 bases for V and 2 bases for J; bases not matched to a gene: 3. The germline V gene encodes CDR1 MDHEN and CDR2 SYDVKM. This CDR3 has 14 residues. The CDR3 DNA is TGTGCCAGCAGTGCCGGGACAGCCTACAATGAGCAGTTCTTC. Translation gives CASSAGTAYNEQFF.

The chain carries TRBV30 and TRBJ2-7; D gene unclear. This CDR3 is built from 19 residues. Deletions cut 1 base from V and 3 bases from J, with 28 bases between. Germline-derived CDR1 and CDR2 are GTSNPN and SVGIG (reference sequence). The CDR3 here is CAWSEPADKAILFYYEQYF. The CDR3 DNA follows: TGTGCCTGGAGTGAGCCGGCAGACAAGGCAATCCTTTTTTACTACGAGCAGTACTTC.

The V gene is TRBV25-1, the J gene TRBJ2-5, with a weak D call TRBD1 (5 bases). Trimming pared 7 bases from V and 2 bases from J, leaving 14 bases between. Germline-derived CDR1 and CDR2 are MGHDK and SYGVNS. There are 14 residues in the CDR3. The CDR3 here is CASKTTDSQETQYF. The CDR3 DNA reads as TGTGCCAGCAAGACCACCGACAGTCAAGAGACCCAGTACTTC.

This clone was picked up one time. This chain connects TRBV5-1 to TRBJ2-3; D possibly corresponds to TRBD2 (6 bases). The ends were cut back, 4 bases at V and 2 bases at J, with 20 bases in the middle. CDR1 is SGHRS and CDR2 is YFSETQ in the germline V gene. This CDR3 has 17 residues. In DNA form, the CDR3 reads TGCGCCAGCAGCCTAAAACAAGTTGAACTAGCCACAGATACGCAGTATTTT. It specifies CASSLKQVELATDTQYF. Combining the CDR3 with reference TRBV5-1 and TRBJ2-3 gives the whole variable domain KAGVTQTPRYLIKTRGQQVTLSCSPISGHRSVSWYQQTPGQGLQFLFEYFSETQRNKGNFPGRFSGRQFSNSRSEMNVSTLELGDSALYLCASSLKQVELATDTQYFGPGTRLTVL.

This clone was picked up one time. This chain joins TRBV10-2 and TRBJ2-7, with D maybe TRBD1 (6 bases). CDR1 is WSHSY, CDR2 SAAADI, per germline. The CDR3 is 13 amino acids. Trimming removed 4 bases from V and 3 bases from J, with 10 bases in between. The CDR3 bases are TGCGCCAGCAGTGTCCGGGACATCTACGAGCAGTACTTC. It translates to CASSVRDIYEQYF.

The rearrangement joins TRBV9 to TRBJ1-2; D is unresolved. The CDR3 has 14 residues. V dropped 6 bases and J dropped 1 base, with 13 bases sitting between them. Looked up from germline, CDR1 is SGDLS and CDR2 is YYNGEE. DNA of the CDR3: TGTGCCAGCAACAGAGCCATGGATAACTATGGCTACACCTTC. Protein: CASNRAMDNYGYTF.

This chain uses TRBV7-8 with TRBJ1-6; D call uncertain. Germline CDR1 is SGHVS and CDR2 is FQNEAQ. This CDR3 is 15 amino acids long. Trimming took 1 base from V and 10 from J, leaving 14 bases between them. The CDR3 spells CASSLEEGFSSPLHF. DNA of the CDR3: TGTGCCAGCAGCTTAGAGGAGGGTTTTTCCTCACCCCTCCACTTT.

This chain uses TRBV5-1 with TRBJ1-1; 8 bases are shared with TRBD1. The CDR3 spans 16 residues. The junction had 8 bases not matched to a gene; V was cut back by 4 bases and J by 0 bases. Germline CDR1 and CDR2: SGHRS and YFSETQ. CDR3 residues: CASSVGTGSMNTEAFF. Here the CDR3 DNA reads TGCGCCAGCAGCGTCGGGACAGGAAGCATGAACACTGAAGCTTTCTTT.

A single count supports this clone. The J gene is TRBJ1-2, the V gene TRBV5-4; D might be TRBD1 (5 bases). Germline CDR1 and CDR2: SGHNT and YYREEE (reference sequence). This CDR3 is 17 amino acids long. V shed 4 bases and J shed 5 bases, with 24 bases lying between them. The CDR3 region has the DNA TGTGCCAGCAGCCCACGGGCTGGTGAGCAGGGAGGGTATGGCTACACCTTC. It translates to CASSPRAGEQGGYGYTF. The complete variable domain, with remaining parts taken from reference TRBV5-4 and TRBJ1-2, reads ETGVTQSPTHLIKTRGQQVTLRCSSQSGHNTVSWYQQALGQGPQFIFQYYREEENGRGNFPPRFSGLQFPNYSSELNVNALELDDSALYLCASSPRAGEQGGYGYTFGSGTRLTVV.

The chain combines TRBV5-1 with TRBJ2-1; 11 bases line up with TRBD2. The germline V gene encodes CDR1 SGHRS and CDR2 YFSETQ. With 1 base clipped from V and 9 bases from J, the junction kept 3 bases outside the gene matches. CDR3 size: 14 residues. CDR3 nucleotides: TGCGCCAGCAGCTTGCGACTAGCGGGGCCTGAGCAGTTCTTC. Protein product: CASSLRLAGPEQFF.

The chain couples TRBV19 to TRBJ1-5; 10 bases line up with TRBD1. The V gene's germline CDR1 is LNHDA and CDR2 SQIVND (reference sequence). The V gene end was trimmed by 4 bases and the J gene end by 6 bases; junction bases not matched to a gene: 9. The CDR3 spans 16 residues. The CDR3 here is CASSTLGQGLSQPQHF. CDR3 nucleotides: TGTGCCAGTAGTACCCTGGGACAGGGGTTAAGTCAGCCCCAGCATTTT.

This clone occurred once. This chain uses TRBV28 with TRBJ2-2; 8 bases fit TRBD1. V was clipped by 6 bases and J by 6 bases; unmatched bases: 12. The CDR3 consists of 16 residues. CDR1 is MDHEN and CDR2 is SYDVKM in the germline V gene. In DNA form, the CDR3 reads TGTGCCAGCAGGCGGCCGGGACAGGCCGAATCCGGGGAGCTGTTTTTT. This codes for CASRRPGQAESGELFF.

The rearrangement joins TRBV11-2 to TRBJ1-6, with 7 nucleotides matching TRBD1. Germline CDR1 is SGHAT and CDR2 is FQNNGV. The V and J ends lost 5 bases and 7 bases, in that order; junction bases with no gene match: 5. The CDR3 length is 14 residues. The CDR3 is CASSADRVNSPLHF. For the CDR3, the DNA is TGTGCCAGCAGCGCCGACAGGGTAAATTCACCCCTCCACTTT.